The 20 T cell receptor beta chains below all came from one sample that was sequenced in a study of PD-L1 blockade in urothelial cancer (dated by TCRdb to about 2017). Library preparation used the immunoSEQ multiplex PCR assay. This is the immuneACCESS table as TCRdb keeps it, with only in-frame sequences that have V and J called. A part of the clones is gone; compared with another copy, unresolved V genes explain less than half, and the rest is unexplained. Here the sample has approximately 100,000 clones; approximately 85% occur a single time. The leading ten clones occupy about 2.6% of the sample. Material: PBMCs, obtained around atezolizumab (anti-PD-L1) treatment. The receptor set was obtained from a man aged 50 to 60 with urothelial cancer.

The chain uses TRBV6-1 and TRBJ2-7; perhaps TRBD1 as D (6 bases). V was shortened by 2 bases and J by 4 bases, with 9 bases between the two germline ends. CDR3 length: 13 amino acids. CDR1 is MNHNS and CDR2 is SASEGT in the germline V gene. The CDR3 DNA reads TGTGCCAGCAGTGAAATTAGGGGGTACGAGCAGTACTTC. The encoded protein is CASSEIRGYEQYF.

The rearrangement uses TRBV10-3 and TRBJ2-5, with 8 positions matching TRBD1. Germline V gene data show CDR1 as ENHRY and CDR2 as SYGVKD. There are 14 residues in the CDR3. Germline trimming cut 6 bases from V and 5 bases from J; bases unmatched to any gene: 8. The CDR3 loop reads CAISAQTGAETQYF. The CDR3, as DNA: TGTGCCATCAGCGCACAGACAGGGGCCGAGACCCAGTACTTC.

The CDR3 bases are TGTGCCAGCACCCCCCGCAGCTATGGCTACACCTTC. This encodes CASTPRSYGYTF. The chain links TRBV2 to TRBJ1-2; D unresolved. The V end lost 7 bases, the J end lost 4 bases, and 10 bases lay between the germline ends. The CDR3 sequence is 12 residues long. CDR1 and CDR2 from the germline V gene are SNHLY and FYNNEI.

This CDR3 reads CASSLSGLGNSPLHF. The CDR3 bases are TGCGCCAGCAGCTTGAGTGGACTGGGGAATTCACCCCTCCACTTT. The chain couples TRBV5-1 to TRBJ1-6, with D unresolved. The germline V gene has CDR1 SGHRS and CDR2 YFSETQ. V lost 1 base to trimming and J lost 7 bases, with 12 bases between them. CDR3 size: 15 residues. Supplemented by reference TRBV5-1 and TRBJ1-6, the full variable domain reads KAGVTQTPRYLIKTRGQQVTLSCSPISGHRSVSWYQQTPGQGLQFLFEYFSETQRNKGNFPGRFSGRQFSNSRSEMNVSTLELGDSALYLCASSLSGLGNSPLHFGNGTRLTVT.

The genes are TRBV6-6 and TRBJ2-4; D not resolved. CDR3 length: 15 amino acids. Trimming pared 5 bases from V and 3 bases from J, leaving 14 bases between. Germline V CDR1 and CDR2: MNHNY, SVGAGI (reference sequence). The CDR3 protein is CASSPGVAVKNIQYF. The CDR3 DNA reads as TGTGCCAGCAGTCCCGGAGTAGCCGTCAAAAACATTCAGTACTTC.

The chain recombines TRBV6-1 with TRBJ2-1; the D gene is possibly TRBD2 (6 bases). Per germline, CDR1 MNHNS and CDR2 SASEGT. This CDR3 has 16 residues. V shed 4 bases and J shed 0 bases, with 13 bases lying between them. CDR3 nucleotide sequence: TGTGCCAGCAGTGTTTCTAGCGCCAGCTCCTACAATGAGCAGTTCTTC. This encodes CASSVSSASSYNEQFF.

This chain joins TRBV9 and TRBJ2-1; the match to TRBD1 covers 7 bases. The CDR3 is 15 amino acids. Germline CDR1 reads SGDLS; CDR2 reads YYNGEE. V shed 0 bases and J 2 bases; nucleotides not matched to a gene: 2. The CDR3 region has the DNA TGTGCCAGCAGCGTAGGACAGGGTACCTACAATGAGCAGTTCTTC. Encoded protein: CASSVGQGTYNEQFF.

The gene calls are TRBV27 and TRBJ1-1; D unclear. Germline V CDR1 and CDR2: MNHEY, SMNVEV (reference sequence). Trimming removed 4 bases from V and 8 bases from J, with 14 bases in between. The CDR3 is 13 residues long. The CDR3 region is CASSSVRTGEAFF. The CDR3, as DNA: TGTGCCAGCAGTTCCGTCAGGACGGGAGAAGCTTTCTTT.

V usage is TRBV28 and J usage is TRBJ2-1; 12 bases are a match to TRBD2. There are 16 residues in the CDR3. Germline V gives CDR1 MDHEN, CDR2 SYDVKM. V gave up 6 bases and J gave up 3 bases; unmatched junction bases: 6. DNA of the CDR3: TGTGCCAGCAGCCTAGCGGGAGGGCCGGGCTACAATGAGCAGTTCTTC. Amino acid sequence: CASSLAGGPGYNEQFF.

V and J are TRBV10-3 and TRBJ1-3; TRBD1 is a possible D gene (6 bases). CDR3 length equals 13 residues. The germline CDR1 and CDR2 sequences are ENHRY and SYGVKD. Trimming cost V 5 bases and J 4 bases, with 9 bases left between them. DNA for the CDR3: TGTGCCATCAGTCTACAGGGCGGAAACACCATATATTTT. It codes for CAISLQGGNTIYF.

The V gene is TRBV5-4, the J gene TRBJ2-7, with D tentatively TRBD1 (5 bases). The CDR3 covers 14 residues. Germline V lookup: CDR1 SGHNT, CDR2 YYREEE (reference sequence). V was trimmed by 4 bases and J by 3 bases, leaving 14 bases between them. CDR3 in DNA: TGTGCCAGCAGCCCCATGGGGCCGAACTACGAGCAGTACTTC. Its protein product is CASSPMGPNYEQYF. Based on the CDR3 plus reference TRBV5-4 and TRBJ2-7, the full variable domain is ETGVTQSPTHLIKTRGQQVTLRCSSQSGHNTVSWYQQALGQGPQFIFQYYREEENGRGNFPPRFSGLQFPNYSSELNVNALELDDSALYLCASSPMGPNYEQYFGPGTRLTVT.

This clone was seen only a few times. The chain couples TRBV29-1 to TRBJ1-2; 7 nucleotides line up with TRBD1. After removal of 7 bases from V and 3 bases from J, the junction contained 5 bases not matched to a gene. The CDR3 spans 12 residues. Per germline, CDR1 SQVTM and CDR2 ANQGSEA. CDR3 sequence: CSGTDRDYGYTF. CDR3 sequence (DNA): TGCAGCGGGACCGACAGGGACTATGGCTACACCTTC. Full variable domain (outside the CDR3, taken from reference TRBV29-1 and TRBJ1-2): SAVISQKPSRDICQRGTSLTIQCQVDSQVTMMFWYRQQPGQSLTLIATANQGSEATYESGFVIDKFPISRPNLTFSTLTVSNMSPEDSSIYLCSGTDRDYGYTFGSGTRLTVV.

The chain has TRBV30 and TRBJ1-2, with 7 bases that match TRBD1. CDR1 is GTSNPN and CDR2 is SVGIG in the germline V gene (reference sequence). V lost 8 bases, J lost 4 bases, and 16 bases stayed unmatched. The CDR3 spans 15 residues. The CDR3 DNA reads as TGTGCCATTGGGAGCCCACAGGGGTTGGCCTATGGCTACACCTTC. Residues: CAIGSPQGLAYGYTF.

This rearrangement joins TRBV7-9 to TRBJ1-2; D gene unclear. The CDR3 spans 14 residues. Trimming pared 3 bases from V and 1 base from J, leaving 9 bases between. CDR1 and CDR2 from the germline V gene are SEHNR and FQNEAQ (reference sequence). The CDR3 DNA follows: TGTGCCAGCAGCTTCGCCAACTATAACTATGGCTACACCTTC. This translates into CASSFANYNYGYTF.

V gene TRBV7-2 combines with J gene TRBJ2-7, with D tentatively TRBD2 (6 bases). CDR1 and CDR2 (germline): SGHTA, FQGNSA. V lost 5 bases to trimming and J lost 0 bases, with 11 bases between them. The CDR3 length is 14 residues. The CDR3 nucleotides are TGTGCCAGCAGCCACCGCGGGGCCTCCTACGAGCAGTACTTC. Translation: CASSHRGASYEQYF.

The CDR3 region has the DNA TGCGCCAGCAGCTCTTATAGCGGAAGGGGAACCGGGGAGCTGTTTTTT. It codes for CASSSYSGRGTGELFF. The chain has TRBV5-1 and TRBJ2-2; perhaps TRBD2 as D (6 bases). The germline gives CDR1 SGHRS, CDR2 YFSETQ. Trimming removed 3 bases from V and 5 bases from J, with 17 bases in between. This CDR3 contains 16 residues. The variable domain in full, completed from reference TRBV5-1 and TRBJ2-2, reads KAGVTQTPRYLIKTRGQQVTLSCSPISGHRSVSWYQQTPGQGLQFLFEYFSETQRNKGNFPGRFSGRQFSNSRSEMNVSTLELGDSALYLCASSSYSGRGTGELFFGEGSRLTVL.

The rearrangement links TRBV7-9 to TRBJ1-3, with TRBD1 identical over 7 bases. The CDR3 has 19 amino acids. V lost 2 bases to trimming and J lost 1 base; unmatched junction nucleotides: 14. Per germline, CDR1 SEHNR and CDR2 FQNEAQ (reference sequence). The DNA for the CDR3 is TGTGCCAGCAGCTTACTCCCCTTTCTGAGACAGGGTTCTGGAAACACCATATATTTT. This encodes CASSLLPFLRQGSGNTIYF.

This clone was seen just once. This chain connects TRBV7-9 to TRBJ1-1; D is ambiguous. This CDR3 is 13 amino acids long. Germline CDR1 and CDR2: SEHNR and FQNEAQ (reference sequence). V was shortened by 0 bases and J by 3 bases, with 5 bases between the two germline ends. CDR3 DNA: TGTGCCAGCAGCTTAGCCGGGTACACTGAAGCTTTCTTT. Amino acid sequence: CASSLAGYTEAFF.

This chain uses TRBV28 with TRBJ2-7; 8 nucleotides align to TRBD1. V lost 8 bases, J lost 0 bases, and 15 bases stayed unmatched. CDR3 length: 17 residues. CDR1 is MDHEN and CDR2 is SYDVKM in the germline V gene. CDR3 sequence (DNA): TGTGCCAGCCGCACCGGAACACTGACAGGGGACTCCTACGAGCAGTACTTC. Protein product: CASRTGTLTGDSYEQYF. The variable domain in full, completed from reference TRBV28 and TRBJ2-7, reads DVKVTQSSRYLVKRTGEKVFLECVQDMDHENMFWYRQDPGLGLRLIYFSYDVKMKEKGDIPEGYSVSREKKERFSLILESASTNQTSMYLCASRTGTLTGDSYEQYFGPGTRLTVT.

The chain is built from TRBV7-9 and TRBJ2-1; 8 bases are a match to TRBD2. The CDR3 totals 16 residues. CDR1 and CDR2 (germline): SEHNR, FQNEAQ (reference sequence). V trimming: 1 base; J trimming: 11 bases; junction bases outside the gene matches: 13. In DNA, the CDR3 is TGTGCCAGCAGCTTAGGGAGCGGGAGTGGAAATAAGAAGCAGTTCTTC. Residues: CASSLGSGSGNKKQFF.